The TCR beta chain described here comes from a study of CD8+CD57+ T cells in acquired aplastic anemia. Genomic DNA constituted the template upon which TCR beta VDJ and CDR3 profiling was performed. Each CDR3 protein is one row after TCRdb ran MiXCR on the reads. The data hold about 260,000 distinct CDR3 sequences, with around 82% observed a single time. In regard to this clonotype: The DNA is omitted, as the CDR3 cannot be located on it reliably, and the CDR3 follows TCRdb's listing.

The germline V gene encodes CDR1 SGHTA and CDR2 FQGNSA. The CDR3 is made up of 16 amino acids, end residues included. The authors sequenced patients whose flow cytometry had shown CD8+CD57+ cell expansion. The origin of this receptor is a human donor with aplastic anemia. Sequencing input: sorted CD4+, CD8+, or CD8+CD57+ T cells (not recorded which) from PBMCs. The chain joins TRBV7-2 to TRBJ2-6; the table's D call TRBD1 went unverified against the DNA. The chain's CDR3 is CASSTGAGGYTFGLTF.